This note documents a single T cell receptor beta chain sequence. Per the original data handling: Reference gene primers were amplified, and this amplification served to estimate nucleated cell counts. The repertoire was sequenced with immunoSEQ multiplex PCR; TCRdb's copy has only in-frame clones and lacks some. D and trimming were read from the DNA, whereas the V and J calls and clone size are those reported in that table. The sample has fewer than 250,000 clones, approximately 83% seen once. These data come from a study of blood T cell repertoires in COVID-19. Overall study: COVID-19 samples from acute and convalescent phases originated in the United States, Italy and Spain. T cells, B-cell-depleted T cells, or PBMCs provided the cDNA or gDNA that served as material.

With V trimmed by 0 bases and J by 7 bases, 5 bases remained unmatched. Germline CDR1 is SGHRS and CDR2 is YFSETQ. The length of the CDR3 is 15 residues. This rearrangement joins TRBV5-1 to TRBJ2-2, with TRBD1 matching over 8 bases. Sequenced: peripheral blood. The clonotype comes from a woman between 40 and 50 years old with active or convalescent COVID-19. The CDR3 bases are TGCGCCAGCAGCTTGGTGGCAGGGGGCTTCGGGGAGCTGTTTTTT. This sequence encodes CASSLVAGGFGELFF.